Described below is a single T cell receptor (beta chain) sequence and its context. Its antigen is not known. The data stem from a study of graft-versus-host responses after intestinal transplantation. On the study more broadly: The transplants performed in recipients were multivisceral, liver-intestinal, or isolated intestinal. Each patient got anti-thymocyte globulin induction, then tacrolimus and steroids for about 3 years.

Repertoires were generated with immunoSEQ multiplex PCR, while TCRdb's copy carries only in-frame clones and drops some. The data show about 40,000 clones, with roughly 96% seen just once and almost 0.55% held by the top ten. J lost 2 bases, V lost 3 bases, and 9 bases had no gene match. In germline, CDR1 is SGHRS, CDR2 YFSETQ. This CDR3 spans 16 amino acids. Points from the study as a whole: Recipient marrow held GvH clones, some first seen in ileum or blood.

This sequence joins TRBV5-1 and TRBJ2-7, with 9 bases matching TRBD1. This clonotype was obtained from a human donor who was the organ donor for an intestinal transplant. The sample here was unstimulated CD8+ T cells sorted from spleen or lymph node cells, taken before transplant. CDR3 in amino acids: CASSWASGTGTYEQYF. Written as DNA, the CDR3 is TGCGCCAGCAGCTGGGCGTCAGGGACAGGGACCTACGAGCAGTACTTC.